The TCR beta chain described here comes from a study of CD8 T cells in Susac syndrome. RNA, at roughly 0.45 to 1 ug, was reverse transcribed with random hexamers. TCRdb passed the immunoSEQ multiplex PCR reads through MiXCR, listing each CDR3 protein once. The table lists roughly 180,000 distinct CDR3 sequences, approximately 95% of them singletons. With 0 bases clipped from V and 5 bases from J, the junction kept 4 bases outside the gene matches. The germline V gene has CDR1 SGHTA and CDR2 FQGTGA. The CDR3 is 15 amino acids. Negative isolation was applied to CD8+ and CD4+ T cells, and FACS enrichment was applied to TEMRA cells.

This clonotype originated in a human donor in good health. Sequenced input: CD4+ T cells from PBMCs. The V and J genes are TRBV7-3 and TRBJ2-7, with 10 bases fitting TRBD2. CDR3 sequence (DNA): TGTGCCAGCAGCTTAACAGCGGGAGGGATCCACGAGCAGTACTTC. Translation gives CASSLTAGGIHEQYF.